Shown below are 12 T cell receptor beta chains from a single sample sequenced in a study of blood T cells in healthy people across ages. The second PCR ran roughly 6 to 11 cycles with a sample-barcoded 5' primer and J-beta primers. One entry per CDR3 protein results from TCRdb running MiXCR on the 5' RACE reads. Among about 1.8 million distinct CDR3 sequences listed, approximately 50% were seen once. The sequencing sample was made of blood. The source is a woman aged 40 to 50 in good health.

Only one count was recorded for this clonotype. The rearrangement links TRBV6-2 or TRBV6-3 to TRBJ2-3, with D tentatively TRBD1 (6 bases). Germline loops: CDR1 MNHEY, CDR2 SVGEGT. V was shortened by 6 bases and J by 7 bases, with 29 bases between the two germline ends. The CDR3 is 18 residues long. The CDR3 DNA is TGTGCCAGCAGACCACCAACCTCGACAGGTAATAGCGTTCATACGCAGTATTTT. Its protein product is CASRPPTSTGNSVHTQYF.

This clonotype turned up a few times. V is TRBV29-1 and J is TRBJ2-3; 11 bases align to TRBD2. The CDR3 contains 15 residues. Losses at the gene ends were 2 bases for V and 6 bases for J; bases not matched to a gene: 7. CDR1 and CDR2 from the germline V gene are SQVTM and ANQGSEA. The CDR3 protein is CSVEQVAGGRDTQYF. The CDR3, as DNA: TGCAGCGTTGAACAAGTAGCGGGGGGGCGGGATACGCAGTATTTT.

This chain links TRBV11-2 with TRBJ1-6; D not certain. Germline lookup yields CDR1 SGHAT and CDR2 FQNNGV. This CDR3 has 15 residues. The germline V and J ends were trimmed by 5 bases and 1 base, with 9 bases remaining between them. The CDR3 sequence is CASSPGRSYNSPLHF. DNA of the CDR3: TGTGCCAGCAGCCCCGGGAGGTCCTATAATTCACCCCTCCACTTT.

This clonotype was recorded a few times. V is TRBV18 and J is TRBJ2-1, with 16 bases fitting TRBD2. This CDR3 region has 16 residues. The germline gives CDR1 KGHSH, CDR2 LQKENI. Losses at the gene ends were 0 bases for V and 8 bases for J; bases not matched to a gene: 1. The CDR3 reads CASSPPGTSGGDEQFF. The CDR3 region has the DNA TGTGCCAGCTCACCACCCGGGACTAGCGGGGGGGATGAGCAGTTCTTC.

The chain links TRBV18 to TRBJ2-1; tentative D call: TRBD1 (5 bases). The V end was cut by 0 bases, the J end by 3 bases, with 18 bases between. The CDR3 has 18 residues. Germline CDR1 is KGHSH and CDR2 is LQKENI. The CDR3 DNA sequence: TGTGCCAGCTCACCACCGGGGCGAGGAAGTGGACGCTACAATGAGCAGTTCTTC. Protein product: CASSPPGRGSGRYNEQFF. The full variable domain, with the rest looked up from reference TRBV18 and TRBJ2-1, is NAGVMQNPRHLVRRRGQEARLRCSPMKGHSHVYWYRQLPEEGLKFMVYLQKENIIDESGMPKERFSAEFPKEGPSILRIQQVVRGDSAAYFCASSPPGRGSGRYNEQFFGPGTRLTVL.

In its sample, this clonotype was seen a few times. The CDR3 nucleotides read TGCGCCAGCAGCCGCCAGACAGGGGGAGGGACTGAAGCTTTCTTT. Translating gives CASSRQTGGGTEAFF. The gene calls are TRBV4-1 and TRBJ1-1; 9 positions agree with TRBD1. From germline, CDR1 is MGHRA and CDR2 YSYEKL. CDR3 length equals 15 residues. The ends lost 4 bases at V and 5 bases at J; junction bases unmatched: 8.

V is TRBV5-1 and J is TRBJ2-1; TRBD1 matches 9 bases. This CDR3 is 14 amino acids long. Germline CDR1 is SGHRS and CDR2 is YFSETQ. Trimming cost V 3 bases and J 9 bases; bases outside gene matches: 7. This CDR3 is CASSSGQGGTEQFF. CDR3 nucleotide sequence: TGCGCCAGCAGCTCGGGACAGGGTGGCACTGAGCAGTTCTTC.

This clonotype occurred once. This chain joins TRBV20-1 and TRBJ1-5, with D perhaps TRBD1 (6 bases). The V end lost 3 bases, the J end lost 0 bases, and 15 bases lay between the germline ends. The CDR3 runs to 16 residues. From germline, CDR1 is DFQATT and CDR2 SNEGSKA (reference sequence). CDR3 amino acids: CSARYREVVSNQPQHF. CDR3 DNA sequence: TGCAGTGCTAGGTACAGGGAAGTAGTTAGCAATCAGCCCCAGCATTTT.

This clonotype occurred a few times. V usage is TRBV4-1 and J usage is TRBJ2-3; no firm D call. Germline V gives CDR1 MGHRA, CDR2 YSYEKL. Between the trimmed V and J ends, which lost 3 bases and 2 bases, there was a span of 18 bases. The CDR3 runs 17 residues. The CDR3 nucleotides read TGCGCCAGCAGCCACGCTGAACCTACATCAACCACAGATACGCAGTATTTT. This codes for CASSHAEPTSTTDTQYF.

The chain combines TRBV7-9 with TRBJ1-4; D gene uncertain. Trimming stripped 4 bases from V and 6 bases from J, with 6 bases between. This CDR3 comprises 12 residues. The V gene's germline CDR1 is SEHNR and CDR2 FQNEAQ (reference sequence). CDR3 nucleotides: TGTGCCAGCAGCTATCAGGATGAAAAACTGTTTTTT. This sequence encodes CASSYQDEKLFF. Full variable domain (remainder filled in from reference TRBV7-9 and TRBJ1-4): DTGVSQNPRHKITKRGQNVTFRCDPISEHNRLYWYRQTLGQGPEFLTYFQNEAQLEKSRLLSDRFSAERPKGSFSTLEIQRTEQGDSAMYLCASSYQDEKLFFGSGTQLSVL.

V is TRBV20-1 and J is TRBJ2-7, with TRBD2 matching 12 bases. The J call is uncertain, as TRBJ2-4 better fits the DNA end. The CDR3 runs 16 residues. Germline V gives CDR1 DFQATT, CDR2 SNEGSKA (reference sequence). The CDR3 DNA is TGCAGTGCTAGTAGGCTAGCGGGGGGGTCCAAAAACATTCAGTACTTC. This sequence encodes CSASRLAGGSKNIQYF.

CDR3 sequence reads: CASSSGTGRTQYF. The DNA for the CDR3 is TGTGCCAGCAGCTCCGGGACAGGGCGTACGCAGTATTTT. The chain uses TRBV27 and TRBJ2-3; 9 bases are shared with TRBD1. This CDR3 is 13 amino acids long. J was trimmed by 8 bases and V by 6 bases; bases with no gene match: 6. CDR1 and CDR2 from the germline V gene are MNHEY and SMNVEV (reference sequence).